This T cell receptor (beta chain) was identified in a study of T cell repertoires and HLA-DP antigens. Across the study: Alloreactive CD4+ T cells targeted HLA-DP on transduced HeLa. Sorted CD137+CD4+ samples averaged 218.4 ng DNA; pre-culture CD4+ samples, around 1,200 ng. Alloantigens: one with one groove difference and one with about ten differences versus self.

The primer mix covered 54 TRBV segments and 13 TRBJ segments. The repertoire was sequenced with immunoSEQ multiplex PCR; TCRdb's copy has only in-frame clones and lacks some. The table shows about 89,000 clones, with more than 75% occurring only once. The CDR3 is 16 residues long. Germline V gives CDR1 PRHDT, CDR2 FYEKMQ (reference sequence). V was pared by 5 bases and J by 4 bases, with 17 bases between. On this clone itself: Its antigen is still unknown.

The TCR originated in a man aged 50 or older in good health and CMV-seronegative. Sequencing input: CD4+ T cells from PBMCs. The chain combines TRBV13 with TRBJ1-4; the D gene is possibly TRBD1 (5 bases). CDR3: CASSRGGTGFNEKLFF. The DNA of the CDR3 is TGTGCCAGCAGCCGGGGAGGCACAGGATTTAATGAAAAACTGTTTTTT.